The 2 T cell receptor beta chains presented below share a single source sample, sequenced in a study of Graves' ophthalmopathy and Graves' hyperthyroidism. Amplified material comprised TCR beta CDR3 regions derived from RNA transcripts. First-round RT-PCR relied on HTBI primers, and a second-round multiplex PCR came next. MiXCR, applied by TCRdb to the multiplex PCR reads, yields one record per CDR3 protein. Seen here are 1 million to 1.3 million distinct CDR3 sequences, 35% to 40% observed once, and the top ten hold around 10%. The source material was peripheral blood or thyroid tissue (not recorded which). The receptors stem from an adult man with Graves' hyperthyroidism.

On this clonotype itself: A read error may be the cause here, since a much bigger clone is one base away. CDR3 in amino acids: CASSSRDINCGYTF. CDR3 nucleotides: TGTGCCAGCAGTTCACGGGATATCAACTGTGGCTACACCTTC. The chain recombines TRBV12-3 or TRBV12-4 with TRBJ1-2; D unclear. CDR3 size: 14 residues.

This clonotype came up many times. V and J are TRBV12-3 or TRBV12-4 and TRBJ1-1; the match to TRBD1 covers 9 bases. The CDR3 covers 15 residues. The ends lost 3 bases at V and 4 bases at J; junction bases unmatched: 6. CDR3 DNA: TGTGCCAGCAGTTTGAGGGACAGGGCGAGCACTGAAGCTTTCTTT. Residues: CASSLRDRASTEAFF.